These T cell receptor beta chains were read from a single sample in a study of blood T cell repertoires in COVID-19. The repertoire was sequenced with immunoSEQ multiplex PCR; TCRdb's copy has only in-frame clones and lacks some. The sample lists about 200,000 clones, 88% seen once, with roughly 1.6% in the top ten. Sequencing was done on a sample of peripheral blood. The receptors come from a man younger than 30 with active or convalescent COVID-19. CDR3s include the opening cysteine and the closing phenylalanine or tryptophan. The D gene is left open where the match is weak. Not every row has a clone size; where given, it reads once, few, many or a size class.

J gene | V gene | D gene | clone size | CDR3 protein | CDR3 DNA
TRBJ1-1 | TRBV7-3 | TRBD1 | NA | CASGTGVATEAFF | TGTGCCAGCGGCACAGGGGTAGCCACTGAAGCTTTCTTT
TRBJ2-2 | TRBV7-8 | NA | NA | CASSLAKSRLTGELFF | TGTGCCAGCAGCTTAGCTAAGAGCAGACTCACCGGGGAGCTGTTTTTT
TRBJ2-3 | TRBV6-5 | TRBD2 | once | CASRAQRGGSDTQYF | TGTGCCAGCAGAGCCCAGCGGGGGGGCTCAGATACGCAGTATTTT
TRBJ2-7 | TRBV2 | NA | few | CASELSETSYEQYF | TGTGCCAGCGAATTATCGGAGACCTCCTACGAGCAGTACTTC
TRBJ2-1 | TRBV5-4 | TRBD2 | NA | CASSLGTSGTYNEQFF | TGTGCCAGCAGCTTGGGTACTAGCGGGACCTACAATGAGCAGTTCTTC
TRBJ2-1 | TRBV5-6 | TRBD1 | NA | CASSFAQGAYNEQFF | TGTGCCAGCAGCTTCGCACAGGGGGCGTACAATGAGCAGTTCTTC
TRBJ1-1 | TRBV19 | NA | NA | CASSILFGGRRPEAFF | TGTGCCAGTAGTATACTGTTTGGTGGCAGGCGACCTGAAGCTTTCTTT
TRBJ2-3 | TRBV9 | TRBD1 | NA | CASSVTGADTQYF | TGTGCCAGCAGCGTCACAGGGGCAGATACGCAGTATTTT
TRBJ1-1 | TRBV29-1 | TRBD1 | NA | CSVATTGGIYTEAFF | TGCAGCGTTGCGACGACAGGGGGCATATACACTGAAGCTTTCTTT
TRBJ2-1 | TRBV5-1 | NA | NA | CASSLVQYSYNEQFF | TGCGCCAGCAGCTTGGTCCAGTACTCCTACAATGAGCAGTTCTTC
TRBJ2-1 | TRBV2 | NA | NA | CASVADASYNEQFF | TGTGCCAGCGTTGCGGATGCGTCCTACAATGAGCAGTTCTTC
TRBJ1-5 | TRBV25-1 | NA | NA | CASSESRGSNQPQHF | TGTGCCAGCAGTGAATCCAGGGGAAGCAATCAGCCCCAGCATTTT
TRBJ2-2 | TRBV18 | NA | NA | CASSPPQPNRDLTGELFF | TGTGCCAGCTCACCTCCCCAACCCAACCGGGACTTAACCGGGGAGCTGTTTTTT
TRBJ2-5 | TRBV25-1 | NA | NA | CASSAGGRLQETQYF | TGTGCCAGCAGTGCTGGTGGGAGACTCCAAGAGACCCAGTACTTC
TRBJ1-1 | TRBV7-8 | NA | NA | CASSLALRQIMNTEAFF | TGTGCCAGCAGCTTAGCGTTGCGACAGATCATGAACACTGAAGCTTTCTTT
TRBJ1-5 | TRBV19 | TRBD1 | NA | CASSPHRQGYSNQPQHF | TGTGCCAGTAGTCCTCATAGACAGGGCTATAGCAATCAGCCCCAGCATTTT
TRBJ1-1 | TRBV19 | NA | NA | CASSSAHGEMNTEAFF | TGTGCCAGTAGTTCAGCCCACGGGGAGATGAACACTGAAGCTTTCTTT
TRBJ1-3 | TRBV15 | NA | NA | CATSSGSSGNTIYF | TGTGCCACCAGCAGTGGCAGCTCTGGAAACACCATATATTTT
TRBJ2-1 | TRBV7-6 | TRBD2 | NA | CASSAWGLAGSGEQFF | TGTGCCAGCAGCGCGTGGGGACTAGCGGGATCGGGTGAGCAGTTCTTC
TRBJ1-1 | TRBV12-5 | TRBD1 | once | CASGLGAGTGVTEAFF | TGTGCTAGTGGTTTGGGGGCCGGGACAGGGGTCACTGAAGCTTTCTTT
TRBJ1-1 | TRBV6-5 | TRBD1 | once | CASSETGGVAEAFF | TGTGCCAGCAGCGAGACAGGGGGCGTCGCTGAAGCTTTCTTT
TRBJ2-7 | TRBV5-1 | TRBD1 | NA | CASSFDRVYEQYF | TGCGCCAGCAGCTTTGACAGGGTGTACGAGCAGTACTTC
TRBJ2-3 | TRBV9 | NA | NA | CASSVGGLNTDTQYF | TGTGCCAGCAGCGTAGGCGGACTCAACACAGATACGCAGTATTTT
TRBJ2-7 | TRBV11-2 | TRBD1 | NA | CASSQPQGAGEQYF | TGTGCCAGCAGCCAACCACAGGGGGCTGGGGAGCAGTACTTC
TRBJ2-1 | TRBV9 | NA | once | CASGLIDEQFF | TGTGCCAGTGGACTCATCGATGAGCAGTTCTTC
TRBJ1-2 | TRBV12-3/TRBV12-4 | NA | NA | CASSEGGAGYTF | TGTGCCAGCAGTGAGGGAGGGGCTGGCTACACCTTC
TRBJ1-3 | TRBV19 | TRBD1 | NA | CASSRTGDHSGNTIYF | TGTGCCAGTAGCCGGACAGGGGACCACTCTGGAAACACCATATATTTT
TRBJ2-7 | TRBV28 | TRBD2 | NA | CASSLAGGRYEQYF | TGTGCCAGCAGTCTAGCGGGAGGGCGCTACGAGCAGTACTTC
TRBJ2-2 | TRBV7-2 | TRBD2 | few | CASSLGVAGGFAGELFF | TGTGCCAGCAGCTTAGGGGTAGCGGGAGGGTTCGCCGGGGAGCTGTTTTTT
TRBJ1-1 | TRBV12-3/TRBV12-4 | TRBD1 | NA | CASSATGLMNF | TGTGCCAGCAGTGCGACAGGGCTCATGAACTTT
TRBJ1-2 | TRBV4-3 | NA | once | CASSQDYRDTNNYGYTF | TGCGCCAGCAGCCAAGATTATAGGGACACAAATAACTATGGCTACACCTTC
TRBJ2-3 | TRBV30 | NA | NA | CAWDRSGGSTDTQYF | TGTGCCTGGGATAGGAGTGGGGGGTCAACAGATACGCAGTATTTT
TRBJ2-2 | TRBV7-2 | NA | NA | CASRSRVTGELFF | TGTGCCAGCAGATCGAGGGTAACCGGGGAGCTGTTTTTT
TRBJ1-5 | TRBV9 | NA | NA | CASSVDVGGNQPQHF | TGTGCCAGCAGCGTAGACGTAGGGGGCAATCAGCCCCAGCATTTT
TRBJ2-1 | TRBV6-5 | NA | NA | CASTLGAQLNEQFF | TGTGCCAGCACTCTAGGGGCTCAACTCAATGAGCAGTTCTTC
TRBJ2-3 | TRBV5-1 | TRBD1 | once | CASSLGDRGNTDTQYF | TGCGCCAGCAGCTTGGGGGACAGGGGGAACACAGATACGCAGTATTTT
TRBJ1-2 | TRBV11-2 | NA | NA | CASSLVSSLDYGYTF | TGTGCCAGCAGCTTAGTGTCTTCGCTAGACTATGGCTACACCTTC
TRBJ2-1 | TRBV3-1/TRBV3-2 | TRBD1 | NA | CASSQSTGGHNEQFF | TGTGCCAGCAGCCAATCGACAGGGGGCCACAATGAGCAGTTCTTC
TRBJ2-2 | TRBV19 | NA | NA | CASSIVPGRTGELFF | TGTGCCAGTAGTATAGTGCCGGGGAGGACCGGGGAGCTGTTTTTT
TRBJ2-7 | TRBV11-2 | TRBD1 | NA | CASSLATGGAGGEQYF | TGTGCCAGCAGCTTAGCAACAGGGGGCGCTGGGGGGGAGCAGTACTTC
TRBJ2-7 | TRBV7-2 | NA | NA | CASSLFSGEQYF | TGTGCCAGCAGCTTATTCTCGGGAGAGCAGTACTTC
TRBJ1-5 | TRBV6-6 | TRBD1 | NA | CASSWGQAYSNQPQHF | TGTGCCAGCAGTTGGGGACAGGCGTATAGCAATCAGCCCCAGCATTTT
TRBJ1-5 | TRBV7-9 | NA | NA | CASSPSAGGGPQHF | TGTGCCAGCAGCCCGAGTGCCGGTGGAGGGCCCCAGCATTTT
TRBJ2-5 | TRBV18 | TRBD1 | NA | CASSPPTGEGETQYF | TGTGCCAGCTCACCACCGACAGGGGAAGGAGAGACCCAGTACTTC
TRBJ2-3 | TRBV19 | TRBD1 | NA | CASSPSPGDRRSTDTQYF | TGTGCCAGTAGTCCCTCACCAGGGGACAGGCGAAGCACAGATACGCAGTATTTT
TRBJ1-2 | TRBV9 | TRBD1 | NA | CASSTRQGRYGYTF | TGTGCCAGCAGCACTCGACAGGGAAGGTATGGCTACACCTTC
TRBJ1-3 | TRBV7-6 | TRBD1 | NA | CASSARTGSSGNTIYF | TGTGCCAGCAGCGCAAGGACAGGGAGCTCTGGAAACACCATATATTTT
TRBJ1-2 | TRBV27 | TRBD1 | NA | CASGTGGYGYTF | TGTGCCAGCGGGACAGGGGGATATGGCTACACCTTC
TRBJ1-3 | TRBV5-1 | NA | NA | CASSFKAGFEENTIYF | TGCGCCAGCAGCTTCAAAGCAGGGTTCGAGGAAAACACCATATATTTT
TRBJ2-3 | TRBV6-1 | NA | NA | CASSEKALVPDTQYF | TGTGCCAGCAGTGAAAAGGCACTAGTCCCAGATACGCAGTATTTT
TRBJ2-5 | TRBV5-1 | TRBD2 | NA | CASSFGIAGVETQYF | TGCGCCAGCAGCTTTGGTATAGCGGGGGTAGAGACCCAGTACTTC
TRBJ2-4 | TRBV15 | TRBD2 | NA | CATSRDAAGGRWDIQYF | TGTGCCACCAGCAGAGATGCAGCGGGGGGCCGGTGGGACATTCAGTACTTC
TRBJ2-1 | TRBV19 | TRBD1 | NA | CATRPGQGRNEQFF | TGTGCCACTCGACCGGGACAGGGGCGAAATGAGCAGTTCTTC
TRBJ1-1 | TRBV27 | NA | few | CASSSAQMNTEAFF | TGTGCCAGCAGTTCCGCCCAGATGAACACTGAAGCTTTCTTT
TRBJ2-3 | TRBV18 | TRBD2 | NA | CASSPLAGGLADTQYF | TGTGCCAGCTCACCTCTAGCGGGGGGACTTGCAGATACGCAGTATTTT